These T cell receptor beta chains were read from a single sample in a study of spatial heterogeneity in lung cancer. MiXCR, applied by TCRdb to the 5' RACE reads, yields one record per CDR3 protein. The repertoire holds about 94,000 distinct CDR3 sequences, 15% to 20% seen once, with 20% to 25% in the top ten. This specimen was PBMCs, taken at follow-up. The source of these receptors is a male donor with early-stage non-small cell lung cancer. Each CDR3 is given with its conserved first and last residue. Fields, in order: D gene, V gene, J gene, clone size, CDR3 protein, CDR3 DNA. D genes are given only for firm matches. Expanded clones are given a class, and other clones once, few, many or no size at all.

>TRBD1|TRBV6-6|TRBJ2-2|medium-sized
CASSPDRGLDGELFF
TGTGCCAGCAGCCCCGACAGGGGGCTCGACGGGGAGCTGTTTTTT
>-|TRBV7-3|TRBJ2-2|few
CASSLQGIGNTGELFF
TGTGCCAGCAGCTTACAGGGAATCGGGAACACCGGGGAGCTGTTTTTT
>TRBD2|TRBV20-1|TRBJ2-7|many
CSARSTPSGRSSYEQYF
TGCAGTGCTAGATCCACTCCTAGCGGTCGGAGCTCCTACGAGCAGTACTTC
>-|TRBV6-1|TRBJ2-7|-
CASAKTLYEQYF
TGTGCCAGCGCAAAGACCCTCTACGAGCAGTACTTC
>-|TRBV4-2|TRBJ2-1|-
CASSQERLGPYNEQFF
TGTGCCAGCAGCCAAGAACGGCTGGGGCCATACAATGAGCAGTTCTTC
>-|TRBV27|TRBJ1-1|many
CASSFDPTRVSGTEAFF
TGTGCCAGCAGTTTCGATCCTACCCGCGTCTCGGGCACTGAAGCTTTCTTT
>TRBD2|TRBV20-1|TRBJ2-3|-
CSAPKGLLAGVIRADTQYF
TGCAGTGCTCCCAAAGGGTTACTAGCGGGAGTAATTCGGGCAGATACGCAGTATTTT
>-|TRBV5-5|TRBJ2-6|-
CASSWTPSSGANVLTF
TGTGCCAGCAGCTGGACACCGTCCTCTGGGGCCAACGTCCTGACTTTC
>-|TRBV12-3/TRBV12-4|TRBJ2-1|few
CASSLVRPGDEQFF
TGTGCCAGCAGTTTAGTAAGGCCTGGCGATGAGCAGTTCTTC
>-|TRBV5-1|TRBJ1-2|few
CASSLSDNYGYTF
TGCGCCAGCAGCTTGTCGGATAACTATGGCTACACCTTC
>-|TRBV6-5|TRBJ1-2|-
CAGSPGAFYGYTF
TGTGCCGGCAGCCCAGGAGCCTTCTATGGCTACACCTTC
>-|TRBV19|TRBJ1-2|-
CASTPGVGQVDYGYTF
TGTGCCAGTACCCCCGGCGTAGGCCAGGTCGACTATGGCTACACCTTC
>-|TRBV7-2|TRBJ2-3|-
CASSLRAGEADTQYF
TGTGCCAGCAGCTTACGCGCAGGGGAGGCAGATACGCAGTATTTT
>TRBD2|TRBV5-1|TRBJ2-1|few
CASSFQRGGDEQFF
TGCGCCAGCAGCTTCCAGCGGGGGGGCGATGAGCAGTTCTTC
>-|TRBV19|TRBJ2-7|few
CASSPGLSTGEQYF
TGTGCCAGTAGCCCGGGACTCAGCACGGGAGAGCAGTACTTC
>TRBD2|TRBV24-1|TRBJ2-1|few
CATSDLTSGHEQFF
TGTGCCACCAGTGATTTGACTAGCGGTCATGAGCAGTTCTTC
>-|TRBV5-6|TRBJ1-1|-
CASSFREFEAFF
TGTGCCAGCAGCTTTAGGGAGTTTGAAGCTTTCTTT
>TRBD1|TRBV9|TRBJ1-5|-
CASSVGQGRNQPQHF
TGTGCCAGCAGCGTAGGACAGGGGCGGAATCAGCCCCAGCATTTT
>TRBD1|TRBV5-1|TRBJ1-5|-
CASSNGQGGQPQHF
TGCGCCAGCAGCAATGGACAGGGCGGCCAGCCCCAGCATTTT
>-|TRBV14|TRBJ1-1|few
CASSQARDTEAFF
TGTGCCAGCAGCCAAGCCAGGGACACTGAAGCTTTCTTT
>TRBD2|TRBV7-2|TRBJ2-1|few
CASSLLPHGGAGNEQFF
TGTGCCAGCAGCCTACTCCCCCACGGGGGGGCCGGCAATGAGCAGTTCTTC
>-|TRBV28|TRBJ1-1|-
CASRRDEEAFF
TGTGCCAGCAGAAGGGACGAGGAAGCTTTCTTT
>TRBD1|TRBV7-8|TRBJ2-7|few
CASRSQGDSYEQYF
TGTGCCAGCAGATCTCAGGGGGACTCCTACGAGCAGTACTTC
>-|TRBV27|TRBJ1-1|-
CASSDGTLNTEAFF
TGTGCCAGCAGCGACGGGACCTTGAACACTGAAGCTTTCTTT
>-|TRBV6-5|TRBJ2-5|few
CASRRTEETQYF
TGTGCCAGCAGACGGACAGAAGAGACCCAGTACTTC
>-|TRBV24-1|TRBJ2-5|-
CATSEGAEEETQYF
TGTGCCACCAGTGAGGGAGCGGAGGAAGAGACCCAGTACTTC
>TRBD1|TRBV10-2|TRBJ1-1|-
CASTRQGANTEAFF
TGCGCCAGCACCCGACAGGGGGCAAACACTGAAGCTTTCTTT
>TRBD2|TRBV7-9|TRBJ2-6|many
CASSPSGGPPGANVLTF
TGTGCCAGCAGCCCCAGCGGGGGCCCGCCTGGGGCCAACGTCCTGACTTTC
>-|TRBV6-5|TRBJ1-5|-
CASSYSNNQPQHF
TGTGCCAGCAGTTACTCGAACAATCAGCCCCAGCATTTT
>-|TRBV10-3|TRBJ2-5|-
CAISEDRALQETQYF
TGTGCCATCAGTGAAGATAGAGCCCTACAAGAGACCCAGTACTTC
>-|TRBV4-1|TRBJ2-5|few
CVTRAQVERETQYF
TGCGTCACGCGTGCTCAAGTAGAGCGAGAGACCCAGTACTTC
>-|TRBV7-2|TRBJ2-3|-
CASSPNRNTDTQYF
TGTGCCAGCAGCCCGAACAGAAACACAGATACGCAGTATTTT
>TRBD2|TRBV5-1|TRBJ2-5|few
CASSLEGLAGETQYF
TGCGCCAGCAGCTTGGAAGGCCTAGCGGGGGAGACCCAGTACTTC
>-|TRBV6-1|TRBJ1-3|few
CASSEASITRQQAGNTIYF
TGTGCCAGCAGTGAAGCGAGTATCACGAGACAGCAAGCTGGAAACACCATATATTTT
>-|TRBV19|TRBJ2-6|-
CASSFKGTSGANVLTF
TGTGCCAGTAGTTTCAAGGGGACCTCTGGGGCCAACGTCCTGACTTTC
>TRBD1|TRBV5-1|TRBJ2-3|few
CASSFLTGGTDTQYF
TGCGCCAGCAGCTTTTTGACAGGGGGCACAGATACGCAGTATTTT
>-|TRBV28|TRBJ1-1|-
CASSLSQLPEAFF
TGTGCCAGCAGTTTATCACAGTTACCTGAAGCTTTCTTT
>TRBD1|TRBV6-1|TRBJ1-2|few
CASGDRGGPNYGYTF
TGTGCCAGCGGGGACAGGGGAGGCCCTAACTATGGCTACACCTTC
>-|TRBV20-1|TRBJ1-5|-
CSARGGHSNQPQHF
TGCAGTGCGAGGGGAGGACATAGCAATCAGCCCCAGCATTTT
>TRBD1|TRBV7-9|TRBJ2-1|few
CASSSTGGRSYNEQFF
TGTGCCAGCAGCTCAACAGGGGGTCGCTCCTACAATGAGCAGTTCTTC
>-|TRBV29-1|TRBJ2-1|-
CSVEVSYNEQFF
TGCAGCGTTGAGGTCTCCTACAATGAGCAGTTCTTC
>-|TRBV27|TRBJ2-1|many
CASSWVRPPSYNEQFF
TGTGCCAGCAGTTGGGTCAGACCCCCTTCCTACAATGAGCAGTTCTTC
>-|TRBV9|TRBJ2-5|few
CASSGKTDSPYQETQYF
TGTGCCAGCAGCGGAAAGACAGACTCTCCTTACCAAGAGACCCAGTACTTC
>TRBD2|TRBV29-1|TRBJ2-3|few
CSADSLAGDTDTQYF
TGCAGCGCCGACTCACTAGCGGGAGACACAGATACGCAGTATTTT
>-|TRBV2|TRBJ2-3|few
CASRYLGTDTQYF
TGTGCCAGCAGGTATCTAGGCACAGATACGCAGTATTTT
>-|TRBV12-3/TRBV12-4|TRBJ1-2|-
CASSSGQYGYTF
TGTGCCAGCAGTTCAGGCCAGTATGGCTACACCTTC
>-|TRBV11-2|TRBJ2-5|few
CASSWDETQYF
TGTGCCAGCAGCTGGGACGAGACCCAGTACTTC
>-|TRBV7-9|TRBJ1-3|few
CASSWGPGNTIYF
TGTGCCAGCAGCTGGGGACCCGGAAACACCATATATTTT
>TRBD1|TRBV12-3/TRBV12-4|TRBJ1-1|-
CASSAGQGSTEAFF
TGTGCCAGCAGTGCGGGACAGGGTAGCACTGAAGCTTTCTTT
>TRBD1|TRBV27|TRBJ2-7|few
CASSLDPDRVHHEQYF
TGTGCCAGCAGTTTAGACCCGGACAGGGTTCACCACGAGCAGTACTTC
>TRBD2|TRBV12-5|TRBJ2-3|few
CASGLLGLAPTDTQYF
TGTGCTAGTGGTTTGTTGGGACTAGCGCCCACAGATACGCAGTATTTT
>TRBD1|TRBV7-2|TRBJ1-2|-
CASSLSGGPLGGYTF
TGTGCCAGCAGCTTGTCAGGGGGCCCTTTGGGAGGCTACACCTTC